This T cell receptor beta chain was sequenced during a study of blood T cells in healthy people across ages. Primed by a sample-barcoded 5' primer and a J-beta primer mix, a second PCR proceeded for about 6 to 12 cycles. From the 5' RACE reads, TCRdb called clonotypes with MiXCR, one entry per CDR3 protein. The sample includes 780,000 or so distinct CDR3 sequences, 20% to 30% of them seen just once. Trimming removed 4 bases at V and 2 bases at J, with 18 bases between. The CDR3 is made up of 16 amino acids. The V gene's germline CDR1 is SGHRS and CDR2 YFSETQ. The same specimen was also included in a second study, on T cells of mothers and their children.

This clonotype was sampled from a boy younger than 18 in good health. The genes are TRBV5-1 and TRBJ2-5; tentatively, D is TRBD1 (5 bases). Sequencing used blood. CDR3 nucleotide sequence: TGCGCCAGCAGCCAGGGATTTCATGGCCCACAAGAGACCCAGTACTTC. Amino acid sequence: CASSQGFHGPQETQYF.